This passage covers 2 T cell receptor beta chains from one sample sequenced in a study of chemoradiotherapy in HPV16-positive cancers. The method was immunoSEQ multiplex PCR; TCRdb's version includes in-frame clones alone and lacks a portion of them. The table lists roughly 9,800 clones, roughly two thirds of them singletons. This specimen was acquired from a patient who underwent chemoradiotherapy. Receptors were obtained from a human donor with HPV-associated anogenital cancer.

This clone appeared a few times. This chain connects TRBV5-6 to TRBJ2-1; 11 nucleotides line up with TRBD2. CDR3 size: 18 residues. V gave up 0 bases and J gave up 4 bases; unmatched junction bases: 9. From germline, CDR1 is SGHDT and CDR2 YYEEEE. This chain's CDR3 is CASSLELLAGASYNEQFF. The CDR3 nucleotides read TGTGCCAGCAGCTTGGAGTTACTAGCGGGGGCCTCATACAATGAGCAGTTCTTC.

This sequence joins TRBV19 and TRBJ1-1; D call uncertain. Germline-derived CDR1 and CDR2 are LNHDA and SQIVND (reference sequence). This CDR3 region has 14 residues. V was shortened by 4 bases and J by 3 bases, with 12 bases between the two germline ends. The CDR3 DNA is TGTGCCAGTAGTAGGCCGGGTGGGGACACTGAAGCTTTCTTT. Its protein is CASSRPGGDTEAFF. The whole variable domain, filled in from reference TRBV19 and TRBJ1-1, reads DGGITQSPKYLFRKEGQNVTLSCEQNLNHDAMYWYRQDPGQGLRLIYYSQIVNDFQKGDIAEGYSVSREKKESFPLTVTSAQKNPTAFYLCASSRPGGDTEAFFGQGTRLTVV.